These 10 T cell receptor beta chains share one sample of origin, sequenced in a study of blood T cell repertoires in COVID-19. Sequenced by immunoSEQ multiplex PCR; TCRdb stores in-frame clones only, minus some. The repertoire holds a few hundred thousand clones, with 85% as singletons. Sequenced sample: peripheral blood. All receptors come from a woman under 30 with acute or convalescent COVID-19.

This chain joins TRBV9 and TRBJ1-2, with 7 nucleotides matching TRBD1. After removal of 0 bases from V and 4 bases from J, the junction contained 3 bases not matched to a gene. The CDR3 runs 14 residues. The V gene's germline CDR1 is SGDLS and CDR2 YYNGEE. This chain's CDR3 is CASSVENRGYGYTF. The CDR3 region has the DNA TGTGCCAGCAGCGTAGAGAACAGGGGCTATGGCTACACCTTC.

V is TRBV24-1 and J is TRBJ2-7, with a weak D call TRBD2 (6 bases). The CDR3 spans 11 residues. Germline loops: CDR1 KGHDR, CDR2 SFDVKD. Trimming pared 5 bases from V and 6 bases from J, leaving 7 bases between. This CDR3 reads CATSAGVEQYF. The CDR3 DNA is TGTGCCACCAGTGCGGGGGTCGAGCAGTACTTC.

The chain combines TRBV18 with TRBJ2-3; possible D gene TRBD1, 6 bases. Germline CDR1 reads KGHSH; CDR2 reads LQKENI. Trimming pared 3 bases from V and 2 bases from J, leaving 12 bases between. CDR3 length equals 15 residues. As DNA, the CDR3 is TGTGCCAGCTCACCCAGGGACAACGACACAGATACGCAGTATTTT. Translated: CASSPRDNDTDTQYF.

The chain links TRBV29-1 to TRBJ1-2, with D maybe TRBD1 (5 bases). The V gene's germline CDR1 is SQVTM and CDR2 ANQGSEA. V was clipped by 6 bases and J by 2 bases, with 13 bases between them. This CDR3 has 13 residues. CDR3 nucleotides: TGCAGCGTGAACAGGCTGCGGAACTATGGCTACACCTTC. It is translated as CSVNRLRNYGYTF.

The J gene is TRBJ2-7, the V gene TRBV28; TRBD1 is a possible D gene (5 bases). Germline CDR1 reads MDHEN; CDR2 reads SYDVKM. The CDR3 runs 13 residues. V was pared by 3 bases and J by 2 bases, with 8 bases between. The CDR3 spells CASSFTGAYEQYF. The CDR3 DNA sequence: TGTGCCAGCAGTTTCACAGGAGCCTACGAGCAGTACTTC.

V and J are TRBV9 and TRBJ2-5; D not resolved. The germline V and J ends were trimmed by 0 bases and 5 bases, with 14 bases remaining between them. Germline V gene sequence: CDR1 SGDLS, CDR2 YYNGEE. The CDR3 has 15 residues. The CDR3 region has the DNA TGTGCCAGCAGCGTAGATGTCGGTCCAACTGAGACCCAGTACTTC. Protein: CASSVDVGPTETQYF.

This rearrangement joins TRBV2 to TRBJ2-2; a weak D match, TRBD2 (7 bases). The CDR3 contains 17 residues. Germline lookup yields CDR1 SNHLY and CDR2 FYNNEI. The V gene lost 4 bases and the J gene lost 7 bases, with 22 bases spanning the gap. The CDR3 loop reads CASSAAGAAGEFGELFF. In nucleotides, the CDR3 is TGTGCCAGCAGTGCGGCGGGGGCCGCGGGAGAGTTCGGGGAGCTGTTTTTT.

The chain has TRBV27 and TRBJ2-1; 7 bases agree with TRBD1. The CDR3 has 12 amino acids. CDR1 is MNHEY and CDR2 is SMNVEV in the germline V gene (reference sequence). The trim removed 6 bases at V and 7 bases at J, leaving 3 bases unmatched. This CDR3 is CASRKGANEQFF. The DNA of the CDR3 is TGTGCCAGCAGGAAGGGGGCAAATGAGCAGTTCTTC.

The CDR3 DNA reads as TGTGCCAGTAGTTTTACAGGGTACCAAGAGACCCAGTACTTC. Residues: CASSFTGYQETQYF. The V call is TRBV19, the J call TRBJ2-5; TRBD1 might be the D (6 bases). CDR1 and CDR2 from the germline V gene are LNHDA and SQIVND (reference sequence). CDR3 length: 14 residues. The V gene lost 5 bases and the J gene lost 0 bases, with 10 bases spanning the gap.

The chain employs TRBV7-2 and TRBJ2-3; tentatively, D is TRBD2 (5 bases). The CDR3 has 16 amino acids. Trimming took off 1 base at V and 4 bases at J, with 15 bases between the two ends. Per germline, CDR1 SGHTA and CDR2 FQGNSA. The CDR3 is CASSLGRGLDADTQYF. The CDR3 DNA reads TGTGCCAGCAGCTTAGGTCGGGGTCTTGACGCAGATACGCAGTATTTT.